This T cell receptor beta chain came from a study of early T cells in non-severe SARS-CoV-2 infection. Overall study: It was bulk RNA from unsorted whole blood that was sequenced, and the chains were unpaired. Whole-study results and caveats: Sequences matched to VDJdb favored anti-spike CD8 responses, while private and CD4 specificities were missed.

Comments on this clonotype: Its antigen is undetermined.

V gave up 0 bases and J gave up 2 bases, with 7 bases separating them. The CDR3 runs to 14 residues. Germline V CDR1 and CDR2: SGHRS, YFSETQ. Tagging with unique molecular identifiers was applied to individual cDNA molecules. Via MiXCR, TCRdb re-called the 5' RACE reads, giving one row per CDR3 protein. The sample carries about 56,000 distinct CDR3 sequences, more than 12% recorded once. The receptor comes from an adult who was a healthcare worker with PCR-confirmed SARS-CoV-2 infection or an uninfected control (not recorded which). This rearrangement joins TRBV5-1 to TRBJ2-3; D is unresolved. Here the sequenced sample was whole blood, taken at baseline. In nucleotides, the CDR3 is TGCGCCAGCAGCTTGGAACAGACCACAGATACGCAGTATTTT. Amino acid sequence: CASSLEQTTDTQYF.